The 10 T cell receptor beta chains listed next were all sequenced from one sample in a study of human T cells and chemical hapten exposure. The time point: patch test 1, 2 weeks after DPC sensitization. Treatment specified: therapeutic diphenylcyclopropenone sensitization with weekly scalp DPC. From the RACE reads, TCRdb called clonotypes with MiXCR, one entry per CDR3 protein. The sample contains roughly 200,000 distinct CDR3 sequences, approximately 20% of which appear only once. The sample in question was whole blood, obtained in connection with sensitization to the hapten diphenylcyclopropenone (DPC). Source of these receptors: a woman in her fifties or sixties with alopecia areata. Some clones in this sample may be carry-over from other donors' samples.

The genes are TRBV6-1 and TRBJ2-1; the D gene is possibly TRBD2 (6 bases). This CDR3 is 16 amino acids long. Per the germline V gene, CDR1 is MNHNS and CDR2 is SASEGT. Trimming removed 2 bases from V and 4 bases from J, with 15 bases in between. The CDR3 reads CASSERGGGLYNEQFF. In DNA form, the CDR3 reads TGTGCCAGCAGTGAAAGGGGAGGTGGCTTGTACAATGAGCAGTTCTTC.

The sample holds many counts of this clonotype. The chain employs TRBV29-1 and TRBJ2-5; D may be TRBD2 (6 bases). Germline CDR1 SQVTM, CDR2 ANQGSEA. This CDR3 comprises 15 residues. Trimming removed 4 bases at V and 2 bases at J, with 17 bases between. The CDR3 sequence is CSVVPPAGRQETQYF. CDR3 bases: TGCAGCGTTGTCCCCCCTGCGGGAAGACAAGAGACCCAGTACTTC. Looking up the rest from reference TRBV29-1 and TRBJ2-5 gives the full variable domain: SAVISQKPSRDICQRGTSLTIQCQVDSQVTMMFWYRQQPGQSLTLIATANQGSEATYESGFVIDKFPISRPNLTFSTLTVSNMSPEDSSIYLCSVVPPAGRQETQYFGPGTRLLVL.

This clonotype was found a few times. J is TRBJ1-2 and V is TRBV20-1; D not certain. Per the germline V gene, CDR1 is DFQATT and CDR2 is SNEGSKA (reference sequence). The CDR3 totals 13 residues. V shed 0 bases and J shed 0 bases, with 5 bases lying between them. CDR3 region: CSARDRTNYGYTF. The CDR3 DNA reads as TGCAGTGCTAGAGACAGGACTAACTATGGCTACACCTTC.

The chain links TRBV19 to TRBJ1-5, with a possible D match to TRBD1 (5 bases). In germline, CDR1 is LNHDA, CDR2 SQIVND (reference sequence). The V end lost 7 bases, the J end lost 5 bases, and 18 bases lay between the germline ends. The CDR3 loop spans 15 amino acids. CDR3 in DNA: TGTGCCAGTACAGTGGGGGTTGATCGGTATCAGCCCCAGCATTTT. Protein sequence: CASTVGVDRYQPQHF.

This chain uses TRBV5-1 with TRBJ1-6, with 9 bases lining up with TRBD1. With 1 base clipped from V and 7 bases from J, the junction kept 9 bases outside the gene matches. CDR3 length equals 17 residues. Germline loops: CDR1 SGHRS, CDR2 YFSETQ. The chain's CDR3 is CASSLTSQGTGNSPLHF. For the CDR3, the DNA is TGCGCCAGCAGCTTGACTTCCCAGGGGACAGGGAATTCACCCCTCCACTTT.

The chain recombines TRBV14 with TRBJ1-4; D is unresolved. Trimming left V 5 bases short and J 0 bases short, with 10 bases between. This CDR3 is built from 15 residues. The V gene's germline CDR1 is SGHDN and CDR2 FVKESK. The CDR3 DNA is TGTGCCAGCAGCGGAGGGCCTACAACTAATGAAAAACTGTTTTTT. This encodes CASSGGPTTNEKLFF.

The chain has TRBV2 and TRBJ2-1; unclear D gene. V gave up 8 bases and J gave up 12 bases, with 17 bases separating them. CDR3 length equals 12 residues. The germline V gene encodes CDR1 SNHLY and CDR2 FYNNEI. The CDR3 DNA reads TGTGCCAGCGCCGAAGGCCCTACGAGGCAGTTCTTC. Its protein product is CASAEGPTRQFF.

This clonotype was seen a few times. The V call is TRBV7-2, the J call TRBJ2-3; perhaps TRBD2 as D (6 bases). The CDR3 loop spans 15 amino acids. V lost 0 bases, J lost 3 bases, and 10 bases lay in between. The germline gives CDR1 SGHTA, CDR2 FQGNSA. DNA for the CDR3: TGTGCCAGCAGCTTAGCGTCGGGAGTTACAGATACGCAGTATTTT. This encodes CASSLASGVTDTQYF.

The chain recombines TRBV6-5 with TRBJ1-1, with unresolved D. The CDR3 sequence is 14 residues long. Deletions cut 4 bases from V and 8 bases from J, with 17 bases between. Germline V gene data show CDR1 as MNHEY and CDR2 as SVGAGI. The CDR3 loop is CASSSAGRISEAFF. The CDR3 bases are TGTGCCAGCAGTTCCGCCGGACGGATAAGCGAAGCTTTCTTT.

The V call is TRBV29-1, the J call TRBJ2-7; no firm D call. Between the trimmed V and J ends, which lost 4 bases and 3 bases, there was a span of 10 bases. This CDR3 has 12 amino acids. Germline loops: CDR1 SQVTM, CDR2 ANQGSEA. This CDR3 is CSVGVAGYEQYF. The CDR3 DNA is TGCAGCGTTGGGGTGGCAGGCTACGAGCAGTACTTC.